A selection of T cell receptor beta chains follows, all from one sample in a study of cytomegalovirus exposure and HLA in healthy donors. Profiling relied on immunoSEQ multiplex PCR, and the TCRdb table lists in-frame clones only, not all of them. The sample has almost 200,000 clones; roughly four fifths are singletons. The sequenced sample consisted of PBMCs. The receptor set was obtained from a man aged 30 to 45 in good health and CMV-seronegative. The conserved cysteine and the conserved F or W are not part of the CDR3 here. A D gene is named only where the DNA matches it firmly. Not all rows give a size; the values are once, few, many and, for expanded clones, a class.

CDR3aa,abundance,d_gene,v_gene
ARSLGQGGNQPQH,-,TRBD1,TRBV5-3
ASSVGGQGQAGELF,few,TRBD1,TRBV9
ASRPGQGAYGYT,-,TRBD1,TRBV7-3
ASSTFGGESYEQY,few,-,TRBV19
ASSFGGSREQY,-,TRBD2,TRBV5-1
ASSINQGGKTGANVLT,-,-,TRBV19
ASSLEGTGSGYT,-,TRBD1,TRBV7-2
ASSSGSGELF,-,-,TRBV28
ASRKQGNNGYT,-,TRBD1,TRBV19
ASSVVGQSSEAF,-,-,TRBV9
ASSLAGVQF,-,TRBD2,TRBV6-5
ASRGQGAINEQF,-,TRBD1,TRBV6-1
ASSGQVDTGELF,-,TRBD1,TRBV6-1
ASSELAGGYTGELF,-,TRBD2,TRBV9
ASSVVNEQF,-,-,TRBV25-1
ASSHRGGEGRTYEQY,-,-,TRBV4-1
ASSLIGTSGGYEQY,-,TRBD2,TRBV27
ASTWTSGDEQY,few,TRBD2,TRBV2
ASSSQLASGVHTQY,-,-,TRBV5-1
ASRTGSRLDEQY,-,-,TRBV27
ASSQTETGGWYEQY,-,TRBD1,TRBV4-1
ATSRGEGHTEAF,once,-,TRBV15
ASSPTGAPNTGELF,-,-,TRBV28
AWSVLIGELF,-,-,TRBV30
ASSTGTGPTDTQY,-,TRBD1,TRBV25-1
ASSLVEGAGD,-,TRBD1,TRBV11-2
ATVRSGANVLT,few,-,TRBV19
ASSDPGQGAYEQY,-,TRBD1,TRBV10-1
ASSDLLRGNQPQH,-,-,TRBV6-1
ASSPTSGRETDTQY,-,TRBD2,TRBV7-9
SVTRGEAQY,-,-,TRBV29-1
ASSLRGLAGGLDTQY,-,TRBD2,TRBV28
ASSYEALGQGYT,-,-,TRBV6-6
ASSLPPGQGNYEQF,few,TRBD1,TRBV28
ASSPIPRHSTWETQY,-,-,TRBV28
AISEPVSPLH,-,-,TRBV10-3
ASRVHGEGPQH,-,-,TRBV6-1
ASSLRHEGKNTEAF,-,-,TRBV5-5
SVGTGDFRETQY,few,TRBD1,TRBV29-1
ASSEQGPDGYT,few,-,TRBV25-1
ASSYRSTESYEQY,-,-,TRBV7-9
ATSGVPSGRYEQY,-,TRBD2,TRBV19
ASRDGTSGKAGELF,-,TRBD2,TRBV28
ASPPGQSFSSTDTQY,-,TRBD1,TRBV2
ASSLGGSGVYEQY,-,-,TRBV13
ASSFDRTREQF,-,-,TRBV13
ASRRHTQQNEKLF,-,-,TRBV5-4
ASSIGGPPYEQY,few,-,TRBV19
ASSSAGLGLLEQF,-,TRBD2,TRBV19
ASSADRNSGANVLT,-,TRBD1,TRBV28
ASSPQTANTGELF,-,-,TRBV28
ASRVTGTTDQPQH,few,-,TRBV10-1
AWSVNAQETQY,-,-,TRBV30
ASSVGDTQY,-,-,TRBV25-1